The clone carrying this T cell receptor (beta chain) was seen many times. The time point here: newly diagnosed GD, antithyroid drugs for less than 3 months. RNA extracted from PBMCs served as the sequencing template. The germline V gene encodes CDR1 SGHVS and CDR2 FQNEAQ. The CDR3 is 15 amino acids. V was trimmed by 0 bases and J by 0 bases, leaving 7 bases between them. This record belongs to a study of regulatory T cells in long-lasting Graves disease. Both iRepertoire HTBI primers and Arm-PCR of CDR3 regions were used to build the TCR beta libraries. TCRdb reprocessed the multiplex PCR reads with MiXCR, giving one entry per CDR3 protein. The profile shows roughly 220,000 distinct CDR3 sequences, about 16% of them singletons.

The clonotype comes from a female donor with Graves disease. The genes are TRBV7-8 and TRBJ2-3, with D maybe TRBD2 (5 bases). The sequencing here drew on peripheral blood mononuclear cells (PBMCs), taken at new diagnosis, from a patient treated with antithyroid drugs. The CDR3 region is CASSLARLSTDTQYF. The CDR3 nucleotides read TGTGCCAGCAGCTTAGCTAGACTAAGCACAGATACGCAGTATTTT.